This TCR beta chain stems from a study of cytomegalovirus exposure and HLA in healthy donors. About the research overall: Later analysis reported that the 120 or so validation repertoires shared the platform of the approximately 670 first-cohort repertoires. Study results and caveats: Some public TCRs appeared in many individuals, while most sequences were rare. Subsequent analysis revealed that first-cohort TCR clusters tended to co-occur in the roughly 120 validation repertoires. Through in vitro validation, a few CMV-associated chains were shown to be specific for CMV antigens.

About this clone itself: What it recognizes is unknown.

The data were produced by immunoSEQ multiplex PCR, yet TCRdb's version contains in-frame clones alone and is incomplete. The sample carries around 250,000 clones, around 91% recorded once. This CDR3 contains 14 residues. Trimming took 0 bases from V and 2 from J, leaving 9 bases between them. Germline V gene data show CDR1 as SGDLS and CDR2 as YYNGEE. The sequenced sample consisted of PBMCs. The origin of this receptor is a woman aged 18-35 years in good health and CMV-seronegative. V is TRBV9 and J is TRBJ2-7; no reliable D call. This CDR3 is CASSVDGHAYEQYF. CDR3 nucleotides: TGTGCCAGCAGCGTAGATGGGCATGCCTACGAGCAGTACTTC. The complete variable domain, with remaining parts taken from reference TRBV9 and TRBJ2-7, reads DSGVTQTPKHLITATGQRVTLRCSPRSGDLSVYWYQQSLDQGLQFLIQYYNGEERAKGNILERFSAQQFPDLHSELNLSSLELGDSALYFCASSVDGHAYEQYFGPGTRLTVT.